Each of the 8 T cell receptor beta chains below was sequenced from the same sample in a study of cytomegalovirus exposure and HLA in healthy donors. A multiplex PCR was run with 60 Vbeta primers and 13 Jbeta primers. The assay was immunoSEQ multiplex PCR, and TCRdb's table has in-frame clones only and misses some. The table lists 100,000 to 150,000 clones, 75% to 90% of them singletons. Sequenced: PBMCs. Receptor source: a woman aged 40 to 55 in good health and CMV-seropositive.

The CDR3 protein is CASSRSLTTGTDTQYF. The CDR3 DNA reads TGTGCCAGCAGCCGATCGCTGACGACAGGGACAGATACGCAGTATTTT. The V gene is TRBV7-6, the J gene TRBJ2-3, with 7 bases fitting TRBD1. The V gene's germline CDR1 is SGHVS and CDR2 FNYEAQ. V was pared by 5 bases and J by 3 bases, with 11 bases of the junction left unmatched. This CDR3 region has 16 residues.

The chain uses TRBV5-1 and TRBJ2-7, with 9 bases that match TRBD1. This CDR3 is built from 13 residues. The germline CDR1 and CDR2 sequences are SGHRS and YFSETQ. V trimming: 5 bases; J trimming: 5 bases; junction bases outside the gene matches: 5. The CDR3 DNA reads as TGCGCCAGCAGAGGACAGGGGAGGCACGAGCAGTACTTC. Amino acid sequence: CASRGQGRHEQYF.

The chain has TRBV28 and TRBJ1-6; the D gene is possibly TRBD1 (5 bases). The CDR3 is made up of 14 amino acids. Germline assignment: CDR1 MDHEN and CDR2 SYDVKM. Deletions cut 2 bases from V and 5 bases from J, with 7 bases between. In nucleotides, the CDR3 is TGTGCCAGCAGTTTAATGGACAATAATTCACCCCTCCACTTT. This encodes CASSLMDNNSPLHF.

This clone has only one observation. This chain joins TRBV9 and TRBJ2-5; D is ambiguous. The CDR3 consists of 13 residues. V dropped 3 bases and J dropped 1 base, with 7 bases sitting between them. Germline CDR1 reads SGDLS; CDR2 reads YYNGEE. Written as DNA, the CDR3 is TGTGCCAGCAGCGGAGTTTCCCAAGAGACCCAGTACTTC. This gives the protein CASSGVSQETQYF. Filled out from reference TRBV9 and TRBJ2-5, the complete variable domain reads DSGVTQTPKHLITATGQRVTLRCSPRSGDLSVYWYQQSLDQGLQFLIQYYNGEERAKGNILERFSAQQFPDLHSELNLSSLELGDSALYFCASSGVSQETQYFGPGTRLLVL.

This rearrangement joins TRBV28 to TRBJ1-3, with D perhaps TRBD1 (5 bases). Germline V gives CDR1 MDHEN, CDR2 SYDVKM. This CDR3 has 14 residues. Trimming took off 2 bases at V and 3 bases at J, with 8 bases between the two ends. The CDR3 DNA reads TGTGCCAGCAGTTTAGGGGGGAATGGAAACACCATATATTTT. Translating gives CASSLGGNGNTIYF.

The chain carries TRBV27 and TRBJ1-5, with a tentative D call TRBD1 (5 bases). V was pared by 2 bases and J by 0 bases, with 8 bases between. This CDR3 region has 15 residues. In germline, CDR1 is MNHEY, CDR2 SMNVEV (reference sequence). The CDR3 DNA reads as TGTGCCAGCAGTTTACAAGGGGATAGCAATCAGCCCCAGCATTTT. It specifies CASSLQGDSNQPQHF.

The chain recombines TRBV7-2 with TRBJ2-7; 9 nucleotides agree with TRBD1. The J segment lost 4 bases and the V segment lost 3 bases, leaving 7 bases of the junction unmatched. There are 15 residues in the CDR3. The germline gives CDR1 SGHTA, CDR2 FQGNSA. For the CDR3, the DNA is TGTGCCAGCAGCTTCGATGGGGGACAGGGATACGAGCAGTACTTC. Residues: CASSFDGGQGYEQYF.

The genes are TRBV10-1 and TRBJ2-7; D not resolved. The CDR3 runs 15 residues. CDR1 is WNHNN and CDR2 is SYGVQD in the germline V gene (reference sequence). V was cut by 1 base and J by 6 bases, with 16 bases left in between. CDR3 sequence reads: CASSEWAGIHSEQYF. Here the CDR3 DNA reads TGCGCCAGCAGTGAGTGGGCAGGTATACACTCCGAGCAGTACTTC.